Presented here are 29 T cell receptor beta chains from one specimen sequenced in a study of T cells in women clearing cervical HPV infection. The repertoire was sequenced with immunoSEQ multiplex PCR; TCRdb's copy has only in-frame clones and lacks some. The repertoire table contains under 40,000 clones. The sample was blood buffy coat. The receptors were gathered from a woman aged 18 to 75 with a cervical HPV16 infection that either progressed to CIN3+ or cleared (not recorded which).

The CDR3 DNA, read in part, is TGTGCCACCGTGGAGAGGGACAGCGAGACC. Protein sequence: CATVERDSET. The CDR3 reads in full as CATVERDSETQYF. This sequence joins TRBV10-3 and TRBJ2-5, with TRBD1 identical over 7 bases. Read coverage stops 3 residues before the CDR3 terminus; the germline J gene supplies the remainder. The germline V gene has CDR1 ENHRY and CDR2 SYGVKD. Losses at the gene ends were 10 bases for V and 5 bases for J; bases not matched to a gene: 10. The CDR3 contains 13 residues.

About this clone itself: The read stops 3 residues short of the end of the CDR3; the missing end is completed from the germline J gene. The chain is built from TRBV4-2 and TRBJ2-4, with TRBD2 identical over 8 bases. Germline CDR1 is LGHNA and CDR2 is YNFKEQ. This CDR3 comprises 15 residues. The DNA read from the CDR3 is TGTGCCAGCAGCCAAGGATCCAGCGGGGGAGAGGTT. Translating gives CASSQGSSGGEV. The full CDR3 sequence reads CASSQGSSGGEVQYF.

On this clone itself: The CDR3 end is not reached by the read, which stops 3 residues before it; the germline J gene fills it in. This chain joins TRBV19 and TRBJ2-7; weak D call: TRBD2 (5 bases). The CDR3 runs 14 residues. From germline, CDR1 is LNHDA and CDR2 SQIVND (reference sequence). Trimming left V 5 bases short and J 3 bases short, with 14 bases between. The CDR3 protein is CASSRSEGGYEQYF. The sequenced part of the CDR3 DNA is TGTGCCAGTAGTCGATCAGAGGGTGGCTACGAG.

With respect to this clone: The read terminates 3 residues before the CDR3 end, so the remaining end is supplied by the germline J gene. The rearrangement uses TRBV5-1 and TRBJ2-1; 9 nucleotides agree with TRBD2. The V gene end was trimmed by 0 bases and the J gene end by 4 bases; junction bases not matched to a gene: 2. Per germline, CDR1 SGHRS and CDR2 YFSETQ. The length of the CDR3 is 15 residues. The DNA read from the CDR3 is TGCGCCAGCAGCTTGGTGCTAGCGGGGTACAATGAG. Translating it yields CASSLVLAGYNE. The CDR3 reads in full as CASSLVLAGYNEQFF.

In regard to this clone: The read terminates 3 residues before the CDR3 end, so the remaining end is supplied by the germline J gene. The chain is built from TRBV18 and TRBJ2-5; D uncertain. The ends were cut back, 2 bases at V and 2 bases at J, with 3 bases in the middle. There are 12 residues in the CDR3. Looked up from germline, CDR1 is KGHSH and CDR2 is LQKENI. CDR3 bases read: TGTGCCAGCTCACCATCTCAAGAGACC. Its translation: CASSPSQET. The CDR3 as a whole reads CASSPSQETQYF.

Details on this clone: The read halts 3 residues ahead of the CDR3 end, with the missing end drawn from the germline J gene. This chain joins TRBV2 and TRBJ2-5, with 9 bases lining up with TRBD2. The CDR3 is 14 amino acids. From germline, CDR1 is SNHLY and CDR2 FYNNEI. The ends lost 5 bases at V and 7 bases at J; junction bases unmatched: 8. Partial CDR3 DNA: TGTGCCAGCAGTAAGCGGGGGGAAGGCGGGACC. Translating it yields CASSKRGEGGT. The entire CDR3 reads CASSKRGEGGTQYF.

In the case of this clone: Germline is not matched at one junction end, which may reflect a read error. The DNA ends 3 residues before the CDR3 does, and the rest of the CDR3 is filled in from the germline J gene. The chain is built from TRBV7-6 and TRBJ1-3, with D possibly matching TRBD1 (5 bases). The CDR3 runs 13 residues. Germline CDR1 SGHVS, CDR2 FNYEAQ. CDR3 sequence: CASSTAQGNTIYF. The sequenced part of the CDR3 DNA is TGTGCCAGCTCAACAGCGCAGGGAAACACG.

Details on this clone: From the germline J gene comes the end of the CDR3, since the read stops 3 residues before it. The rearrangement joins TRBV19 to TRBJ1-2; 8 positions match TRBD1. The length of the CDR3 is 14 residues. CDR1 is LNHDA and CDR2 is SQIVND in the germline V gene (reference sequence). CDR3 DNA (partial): TGTGCCAGTGCGATAGGACAGGGATCCTACGAC. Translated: CASAIGQGSYD. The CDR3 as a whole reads CASAIGQGSYDYTF.

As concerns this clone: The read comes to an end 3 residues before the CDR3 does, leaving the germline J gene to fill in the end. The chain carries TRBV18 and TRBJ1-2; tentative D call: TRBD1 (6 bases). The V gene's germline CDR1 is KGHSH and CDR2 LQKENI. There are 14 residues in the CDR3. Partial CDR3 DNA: TGTGCCAGCACGCCTCGGGCGGGGGCGGACGAC. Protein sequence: CASTPRAGADD. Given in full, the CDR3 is CASTPRAGADDYTF. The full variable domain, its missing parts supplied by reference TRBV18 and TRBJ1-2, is NAGVMQNPRHLVRRRGQEARLRCSPMKGHSHVYWYRQLPEEGLKFMVYLQKENIIDESGMPKERFSAEFPKEGPSILRIQQVVRGDSAAYFCASTPRAGADDYTFGSGTRLTVV.

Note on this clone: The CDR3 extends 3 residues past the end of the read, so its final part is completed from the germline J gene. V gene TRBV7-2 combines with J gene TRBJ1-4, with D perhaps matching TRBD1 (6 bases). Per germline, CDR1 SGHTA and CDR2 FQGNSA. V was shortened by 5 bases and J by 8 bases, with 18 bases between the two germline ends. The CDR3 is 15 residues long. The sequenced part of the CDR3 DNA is TGTGCCAGCAGCCCCCAAGGGGGATATGGAGAAAAA. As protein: CASSPQGGYGEK. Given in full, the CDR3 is CASSPQGGYGEKLFF.

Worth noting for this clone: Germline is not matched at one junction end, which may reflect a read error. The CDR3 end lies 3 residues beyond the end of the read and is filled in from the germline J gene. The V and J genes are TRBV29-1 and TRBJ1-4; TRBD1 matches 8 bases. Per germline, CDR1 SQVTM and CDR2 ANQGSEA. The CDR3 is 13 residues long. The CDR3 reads CSVEGQGSEKLFF. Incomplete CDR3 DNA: TGCAGCGTCGAAGGACAGGGTAGTGAAAAA.

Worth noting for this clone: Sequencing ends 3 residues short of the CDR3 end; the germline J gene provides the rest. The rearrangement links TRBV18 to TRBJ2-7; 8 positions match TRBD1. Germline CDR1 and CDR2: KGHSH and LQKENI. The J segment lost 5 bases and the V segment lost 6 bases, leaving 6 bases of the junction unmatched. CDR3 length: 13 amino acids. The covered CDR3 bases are TGTGCCAGCTCCAGACAGGGGAGCCACGAG. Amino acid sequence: CASSRQGSHE. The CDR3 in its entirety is CASSRQGSHEQYF.

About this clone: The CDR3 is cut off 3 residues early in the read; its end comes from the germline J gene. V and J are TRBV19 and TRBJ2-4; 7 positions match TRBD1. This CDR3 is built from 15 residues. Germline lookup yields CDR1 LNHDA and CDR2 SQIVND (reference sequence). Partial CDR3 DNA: TGTGCCACCACGTCTCAGGGGGTGTTCAACTATGGT. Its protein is CATTSQGVFNYG. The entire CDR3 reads CATTSQGVFNYGQYF.

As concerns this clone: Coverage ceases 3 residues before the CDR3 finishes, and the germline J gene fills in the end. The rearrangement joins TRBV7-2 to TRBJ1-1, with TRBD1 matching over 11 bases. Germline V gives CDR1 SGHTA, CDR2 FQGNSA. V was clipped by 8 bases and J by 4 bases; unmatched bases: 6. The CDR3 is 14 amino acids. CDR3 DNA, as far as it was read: TGTGCCAGCTTCCGGGGGACAGGGGGCACTGAA. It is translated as CASFRGTGGTE. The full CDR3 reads CASFRGTGGTEAFF.

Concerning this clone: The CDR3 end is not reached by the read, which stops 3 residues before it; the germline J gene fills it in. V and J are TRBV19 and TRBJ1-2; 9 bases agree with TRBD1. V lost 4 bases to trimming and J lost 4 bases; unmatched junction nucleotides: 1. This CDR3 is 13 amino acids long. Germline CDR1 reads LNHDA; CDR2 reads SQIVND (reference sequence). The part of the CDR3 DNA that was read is TGTGCCAGTAGTACGACAGGGGGCTATGGC. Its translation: CASSTTGGYG. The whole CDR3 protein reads CASSTTGGYGYTF.

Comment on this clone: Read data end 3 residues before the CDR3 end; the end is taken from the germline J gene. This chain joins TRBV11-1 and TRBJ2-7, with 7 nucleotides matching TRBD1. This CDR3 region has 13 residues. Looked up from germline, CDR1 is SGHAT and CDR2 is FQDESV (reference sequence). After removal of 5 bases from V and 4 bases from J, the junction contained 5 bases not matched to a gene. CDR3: CASSPGQLYEQYF. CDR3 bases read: TGTGCCAGCAGCCCGGGACAGCTTTACGAG.

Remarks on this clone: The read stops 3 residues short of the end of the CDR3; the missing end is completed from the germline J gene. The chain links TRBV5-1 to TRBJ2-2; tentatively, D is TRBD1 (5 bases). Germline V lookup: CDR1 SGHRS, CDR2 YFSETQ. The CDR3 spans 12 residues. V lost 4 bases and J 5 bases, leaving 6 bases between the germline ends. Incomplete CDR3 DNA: TGCGCCAGCAGCCCAGGGACCGGGGAG. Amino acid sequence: CASSPGTGE. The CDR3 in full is CASSPGTGELFF.

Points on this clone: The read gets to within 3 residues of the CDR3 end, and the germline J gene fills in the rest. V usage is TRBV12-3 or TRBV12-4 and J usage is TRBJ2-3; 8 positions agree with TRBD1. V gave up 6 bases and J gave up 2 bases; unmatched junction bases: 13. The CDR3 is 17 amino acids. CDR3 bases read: TGTGCCAGCAGCCACAACTTAGACAGGGGATTCACAGATACG. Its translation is CASSHNLDRGFTDT. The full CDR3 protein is CASSHNLDRGFTDTQYF.

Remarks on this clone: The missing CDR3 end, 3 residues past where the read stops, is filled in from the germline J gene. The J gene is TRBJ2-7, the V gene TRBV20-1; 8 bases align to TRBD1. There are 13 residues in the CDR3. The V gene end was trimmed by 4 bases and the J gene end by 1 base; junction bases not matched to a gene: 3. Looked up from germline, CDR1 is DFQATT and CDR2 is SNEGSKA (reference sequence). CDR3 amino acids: CSATGGFSYEQYF. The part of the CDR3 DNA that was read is TGCAGTGCTACAGGGGGCTTTTCCTACGAG.

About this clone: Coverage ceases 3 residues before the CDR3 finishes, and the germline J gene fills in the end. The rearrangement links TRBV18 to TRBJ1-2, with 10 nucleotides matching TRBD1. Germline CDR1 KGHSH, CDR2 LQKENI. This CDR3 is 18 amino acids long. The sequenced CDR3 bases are TGTGCCAGCTCACCAAAAATCGGCAAGAGACAGGGGGCAGACGAC. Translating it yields CASSPKIGKRQGADD. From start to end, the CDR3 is CASSPKIGKRQGADDYTF.

The sequenced CDR3 bases are TGTGCCAGCAGCTTAATGGGGGGAAATGAG. Amino acid sequence: CASSLMGGNE. The whole CDR3 reads CASSLMGGNEQFF. The genes are TRBV11-3 and TRBJ2-1; the D gene is possibly TRBD2 (6 bases). The CDR3 is cut off 3 residues early in the read; its end comes from the germline J gene. This CDR3 contains 13 residues. The germline CDR1 and CDR2 sequences are SGHNT and YENEEA. The ends were cut back, 2 bases at V and 7 bases at J, with 9 bases in the middle.

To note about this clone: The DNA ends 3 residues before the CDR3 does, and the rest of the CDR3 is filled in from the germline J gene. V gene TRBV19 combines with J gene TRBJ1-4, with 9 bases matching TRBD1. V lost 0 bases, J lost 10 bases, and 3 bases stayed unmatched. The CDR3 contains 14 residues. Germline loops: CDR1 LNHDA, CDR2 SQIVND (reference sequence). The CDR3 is CASSIDLQGAKLFF. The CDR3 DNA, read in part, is TGTGCCAGTAGTATAGACTTACAGGGGGCAAAA.

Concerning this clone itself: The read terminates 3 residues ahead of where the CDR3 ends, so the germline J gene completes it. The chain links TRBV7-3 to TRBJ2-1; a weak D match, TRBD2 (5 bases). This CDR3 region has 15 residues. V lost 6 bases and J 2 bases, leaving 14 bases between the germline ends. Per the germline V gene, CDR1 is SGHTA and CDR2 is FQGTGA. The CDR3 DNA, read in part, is TGTGCCAGCAGTCTCGGGGTGGGAGCCTACAATGAG. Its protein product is CASSLGVGAYNE. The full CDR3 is CASSLGVGAYNEQFF. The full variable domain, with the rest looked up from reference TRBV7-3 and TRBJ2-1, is GAGVSQTPSNKVTEKGKYVELRCDPISGHTALYWYRQSLGQGPEFLIYFQGTGAADDSGLPNDRFFAVRPEGSVSTLKIQRTERGDSAVYLCASSLGVGAYNEQFFGPGTRLTVL.

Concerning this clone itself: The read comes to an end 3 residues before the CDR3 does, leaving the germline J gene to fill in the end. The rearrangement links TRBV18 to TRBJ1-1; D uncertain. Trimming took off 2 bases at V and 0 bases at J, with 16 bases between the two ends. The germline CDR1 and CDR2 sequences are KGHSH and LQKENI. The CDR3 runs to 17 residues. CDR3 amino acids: CASSPFIIDYMNTEAFF. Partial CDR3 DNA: TGTGCCAGCTCACCATTTATAATTGATTACATGAACACTGAA.

CDR3 DNA (partial): TGTGCCAGTAGCCTTGACAGGGCGACAGATACC. Its protein product is CASSLDRATDT. The entire CDR3 protein reads CASSLDRATDTYTF. The genes are TRBV19 and TRBJ1-2, with TRBD1 identical over 7 bases. The read falls 3 residues short of the CDR3 end, and the missing part is taken from the germline J gene. This CDR3 has 14 residues. Germline values: CDR1 LNHDA, CDR2 SQIVND (reference sequence).

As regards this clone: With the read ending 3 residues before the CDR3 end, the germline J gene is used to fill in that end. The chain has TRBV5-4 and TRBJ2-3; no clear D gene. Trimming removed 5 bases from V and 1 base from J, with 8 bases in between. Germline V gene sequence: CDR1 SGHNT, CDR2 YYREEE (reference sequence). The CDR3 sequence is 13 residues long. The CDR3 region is CASSIKGTDTQYF. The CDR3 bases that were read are TGTGCCAGCAGTATCAAGGGCACAGATACG.

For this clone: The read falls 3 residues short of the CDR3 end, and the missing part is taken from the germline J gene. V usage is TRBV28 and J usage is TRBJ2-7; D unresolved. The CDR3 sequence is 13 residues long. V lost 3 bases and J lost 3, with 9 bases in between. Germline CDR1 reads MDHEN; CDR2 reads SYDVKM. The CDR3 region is CASSLPQVYEQYF. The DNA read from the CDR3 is TGTGCCAGCAGTTTGCCCCAGGTCTACGAG. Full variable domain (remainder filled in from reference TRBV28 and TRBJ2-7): DVKVTQSSRYLVKRTGEKVFLECVQDMDHENMFWYRQDPGLGLRLIYFSYDVKMKEKGDIPEGYSVSREKKERFSLILESASTNQTSMYLCASSLPQVYEQYFGPGTRLTVT.

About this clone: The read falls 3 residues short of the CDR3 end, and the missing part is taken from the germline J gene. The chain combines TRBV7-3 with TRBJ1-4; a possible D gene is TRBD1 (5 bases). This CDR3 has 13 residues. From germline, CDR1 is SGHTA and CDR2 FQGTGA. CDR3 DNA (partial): TGTGCCAGCAGCGGAACTGGGGCCAACGTA. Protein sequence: CASSGTGANV. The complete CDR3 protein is CASSGTGANVLFF.

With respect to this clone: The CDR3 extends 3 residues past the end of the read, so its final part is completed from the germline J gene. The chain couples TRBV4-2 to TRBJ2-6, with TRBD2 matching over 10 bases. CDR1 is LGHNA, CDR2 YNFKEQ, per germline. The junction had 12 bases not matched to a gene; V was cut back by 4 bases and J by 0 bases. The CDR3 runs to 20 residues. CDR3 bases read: TGTGCCAGCAGCCCTGCAGGCTTTAGCGGGAGGACCTCTGGGGCCAACGTC. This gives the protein CASSPAGFSGRTSGANV. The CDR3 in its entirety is CASSPAGFSGRTSGANVLTF.